This T cell receptor beta chain was observed in a study of brain T cells in children with intractable seizures. The CDR3 is 13 residues long. CDR1 and CDR2 from the germline V gene are MDHEN and SYDVKM. With 8 bases removed from V and 2 bases from J, the gap between germline ends came to 12 bases. As regards this clone: The antigen remains undetermined.

Sequencing was limited to surgery cases with top T cell transcript signatures in brain tissue. At least one anti-epileptic drug was given before surgery. General study results and limits: Patients' HCMV serostatus was unknown; virus specificity rests on CDR3 similarity alone. Pre- and post-surgery blood differed in depth, so pre-surgery absences may be undersampling.

Assay: immunoSEQ multiplex PCR; the TCRdb copy retains only in-frame clones and omits some. This sample carries 70,000 to 85,000 clones, 91% of them seen once, and the ten largest clones take around 22%. This sequence joins TRBV28 and TRBJ1-1, with D unclear. The specimen comprised peripheral blood, sampled at surgery. The sequence was collected from a girl aged 2-10 years with Rasmussen encephalitis and intractable seizures. The CDR3 region is CASLQWSNTEAFF. The DNA of the CDR3 is TGTGCCAGCCTACAGTGGTCAAACACTGAAGCTTTCTTT.